This T cell receptor beta chain was captured in a study of blood T cell repertoires in COVID-19. Study details: The United States, Italy and Spain provided the acute and convalescent COVID-19 samples. Sources were T cells, B-cell-depleted T cells, or PBMCs; the material itself was cDNA or gDNA.

TCRdb's table, derived via immunoSEQ multiplex PCR, lists solely in-frame clones and lacks some. This table has about 100,000 clones, more than 85% appearing once. This clone was detected only a few times. Per the germline V gene, CDR1 is GTSNPN and CDR2 is SVGIG (reference sequence). This CDR3 has 15 residues. The germline V and J ends were trimmed by 0 bases and 8 bases, with 19 bases remaining between them. The V gene is TRBV30, the J gene TRBJ1-2, with no clear D. The receptor's source is a young man in a cohort sampled during active COVID-19. Input material: peripheral blood. The CDR3, as DNA: TGTGCCTGGAGTGTACAAACAGCCAATCAAGGCGGCTACACCTTC. Its translation: CAWSVQTANQGGYTF.